These 17 T cell receptor beta chains were sequenced from one sample in a study of identical twins. TCRdb re-called the 5' RACE reads with MiXCR, one entry per CDR3 protein. The repertoire has approximately 670,000 distinct CDR3 sequences, less than 7% of them found once; the top ten carry around 1.7%. Sequencing was carried out using naive T cells sorted from blood. These TCRs come from a man between 18 and 29 years old in good health.

This clonotype has only a few counts. This rearrangement joins TRBV7-2 to TRBJ2-1, with TRBD2 matching over 14 bases. The CDR3 totals 16 residues. The germline V gene has CDR1 SGHTA and CDR2 FQGNSA. The V segment lost 4 bases and the J segment 8 bases; nucleotides outside the gene matches: 7. The CDR3 sequence is CASSSGLAGGIYEQFF. CDR3 in DNA: TGTGCCAGCAGCTCTGGACTAGCGGGAGGTATCTATGAGCAGTTCTTC.

This clonotype was recorded at least ten times. V and J are TRBV7-6 and TRBJ2-1; 13 bases line up with TRBD2. V was pared by 6 bases and J by 7 bases, with 15 bases of the junction left unmatched. CDR1 SGHVS and CDR2 FNYEAQ come from the germline V gene. This CDR3 region has 18 residues. This CDR3 reads CASRYGAGTSGTSNEQFF. CDR3 nucleotides: TGTGCCAGCAGGTACGGCGCCGGGACTAGCGGGACCTCTAATGAGCAGTTCTTC.

This clonotype was seen ten or more times. The chain couples TRBV29-1 to TRBJ1-5, with unresolved D. Trimming removed 4 bases from V and 2 bases from J, with 9 bases in between. Germline V CDR1 and CDR2: SQVTM, ANQGSEA. This CDR3 contains 13 residues. Here the CDR3 DNA reads TGCAGCGTTGTTGAAGAGGGCAATCAGCCCCAGCATTTT. It encodes CSVVEEGNQPQHF.

On this clonotype: Just one base apart from a much larger clone, this may be a read error. CDR3 sequence reads: CSVEEVGGTDTRYF. DNA of the CDR3: TGCAGCGTTGAAGAGGTGGGTGGCACAGATACGCGGTATTTT. This chain joins TRBV29-1 and TRBJ2-3; D unresolved. The length of the CDR3 is 14 residues. The germline V gene has CDR1 SQVTM and CDR2 ANQGSEA.

The table lists this clonotype with many counts. This rearrangement joins TRBV12-3 or TRBV12-4 to TRBJ2-1; tentatively, D is TRBD1 (6 bases). The CDR3 loop spans 13 amino acids. Trimming took 5 bases from V and 5 from J, leaving 10 bases between them. The CDR3 nucleotides read TGTGCCAGCAGTGTAAACAGGGACAATGAGCAGTTCTTC. Its protein product is CASSVNRDNEQFF.

The genes are TRBV11-2 and TRBJ1-1, with D tentatively TRBD1 (6 bases). From germline, CDR1 is SGHAT and CDR2 FQNNGV. The germline V and J ends were trimmed by 5 bases and 5 bases, with 21 bases remaining between them. The CDR3 is made up of 16 amino acids. This chain's CDR3 is CASSPLRGVLRTEAFF. The CDR3 DNA is TGTGCCAGCAGCCCCTTAAGGGGGGTTTTAAGGACTGAAGCTTTCTTT.

This chain uses TRBV7-9 with TRBJ2-2, with 7 bases lining up with TRBD2. This CDR3 has 16 amino acids. V trimming: 3 bases; J trimming: 6 bases; junction bases outside the gene matches: 10. Germline V lookup: CDR1 SEHNR, CDR2 FQNEAQ (reference sequence). The CDR3 loop reads CASSLNGPAGAGELFF. The CDR3 bases are TGTGCCAGCAGCTTGAATGGTCCGGCGGGGGCCGGGGAGCTGTTTTTT.

V usage is TRBV10-2 and J usage is TRBJ2-7, with 10 bases that match TRBD2. The CDR3 runs 16 residues. Trimming cost V 0 bases and J 6 bases; bases outside gene matches: 8. CDR1 and CDR2 from the germline V gene are WSHSY and SAAADI. CDR3 sequence reads: CASSESASGSLSEQYV. In DNA, the CDR3 is TGCGCCAGCAGTGAGTCAGCTAGCGGGAGTCTCTCCGAGCAGTACGTC.

The chain employs TRBV20-1 and TRBJ2-5, with D maybe TRBD2 (7 bases). Trimming took off 6 bases at V and 5 bases at J, with 37 bases between the two ends. CDR3 length equals 20 residues. In germline, CDR1 is DFQATT, CDR2 SNEGSKA (reference sequence). The CDR3 region is CSASRRGGTGTQHGGETQYF. DNA of the CDR3: TGCAGTGCCTCACGGAGGGGGGGGACCGGGACCCAACACGGGGGTGAGACCCAGTACTTC.

There are many counts of this clonotype. The V and J genes are TRBV3-1 and TRBJ2-1, with TRBD2 matching over 11 bases. The trim removed 6 bases at V and 6 bases at J, leaving 7 bases unmatched. This CDR3 region has 15 residues. Germline loops: CDR1 LGHDT, CDR2 YNNKEL (reference sequence). The CDR3 is CASSHRLAGRNEQFF. Here the CDR3 DNA reads TGTGCCAGCAGTCATCGACTAGCGGGGCGCAATGAGCAGTTCTTC.

This clonotype was recorded a few times. CDR3 residues: CSVIIAQGNEQFF. Written as DNA, the CDR3 is TGCAGCGTCATAATAGCCCAGGGTAATGAGCAGTTCTTC. The chain links TRBV29-1 to TRBJ2-1; a weak D match, TRBD1 (5 bases). The CDR3 length is 13 residues. Trimming removed 6 bases at V and 7 bases at J, with 16 bases between. Germline CDR1 reads SQVTM; CDR2 reads ANQGSEA.

This clonotype was counted only a few times. This chain uses TRBV5-1 with TRBJ2-7; TRBD1 might be the D (6 bases). Trimming removed 3 bases at V and 2 bases at J, with 12 bases between. This CDR3 spans 14 amino acids. Germline V CDR1 and CDR2: SGHRS, YFSETQ. CDR3: CASSYGDTAYEQYF. CDR3 in DNA: TGCGCCAGCAGCTACGGGGACACCGCCTACGAGCAGTACTTC.

V usage is TRBV5-6 and J usage is TRBJ2-3, with D unresolved. Trimming pared 4 bases from V and 3 bases from J, leaving 15 bases between. There are 15 residues in the CDR3. In germline, CDR1 is SGHDT, CDR2 YYEEEE. The CDR3: CASSIRALKTDTQYF. The CDR3 DNA follows: TGTGCCAGCAGCATCCGGGCCCTTAAAACAGATACGCAGTATTTT.

This clonotype showed up many times. The chain couples TRBV18 to TRBJ2-7; TRBD2 is a possible D gene (6 bases). The CDR3 is 15 residues long. Germline V gene sequence: CDR1 KGHSH, CDR2 LQKENI. The ends were cut back, 3 bases at V and 0 bases at J, with 12 bases in the middle. The CDR3 DNA follows: TGTGCCAGCTCACCTGCGGAGGGAGGCTCCTACGAGCAGTACTTC. Translated: CASSPAEGGSYEQYF. The full variable domain, in which reference TRBV18 and TRBJ2-7 provide the parts outside the CDR3, is NAGVMQNPRHLVRRRGQEARLRCSPMKGHSHVYWYRQLPEEGLKFMVYLQKENIIDESGMPKERFSAEFPKEGPSILRIQQVVRGDSAAYFCASSPAEGGSYEQYFGPGTRLTVT.

This clonotype occurred many times. The CDR3 reads CSARGRGGAGELFF. DNA of the CDR3: TGCAGCGCCCGCGGCAGGGGAGGAGCCGGGGAGCTGTTTTTT. The J gene is TRBJ2-2, the V gene TRBV29-1, with D perhaps TRBD1 or TRBD2 (6 bases each). Germline V lookup: CDR1 SQVTM, CDR2 ANQGSEA. Between the trimmed V and J ends, which lost 7 bases and 6 bases, there was a span of 18 bases. The length of the CDR3 is 14 residues.

This clonotype has a count of ten or more. The chain recombines TRBV24-1 with TRBJ2-1; 9 positions agree with TRBD1. The CDR3 has 15 residues. J lost 8 bases, V lost 3 bases, and 7 bases had no gene match. In germline, CDR1 is KGHDR, CDR2 SFDVKD. The DNA for the CDR3 is TGTGCCACCAGTGATCCGGGACAGGGTATAGATGAGCAGTTCTTC. Translation: CATSDPGQGIDEQFF.

The chain couples TRBV4-1 to TRBJ2-5, with TRBD1 as a possible D gene (6 bases). The V end was cut by 4 bases, the J end by 9 bases, with 12 bases between. Germline V gene data show CDR1 as MGHRA and CDR2 as YSYEKL. This CDR3 comprises 12 residues. The CDR3 protein is CASSPGTQAQYF. The CDR3 nucleotides read TGCGCCAGCAGCCCCGGGACACAGGCCCAGTACTTC.